This T cell receptor (beta chain) was documented in a study of control samples from healthy donors and cancer patients. This clone appeared a single time. The table came from immunoSEQ multiplex PCR; TCRdb's copy has only in-frame clones and leaves some out. Of some 120,000 clones listed, around 93% are singletons. The sequenced material came from blood. The receptor comes from a man aged 18 to 29 in good health.

The CDR3 DNA is TGTGCCAGCAGCTTCGACGGTGATCAGCCCCAGCATTTT. It is translated as CASSFDGDQPQHF. V gene TRBV7-9 combines with J gene TRBJ1-5; D unclear. From germline, CDR1 is SEHNR and CDR2 FQNEAQ (reference sequence). Deletions cut 3 bases from V and 5 bases from J, with 8 bases between. This CDR3 spans 13 amino acids.